The rows below give T cell receptor beta chains drawn from one sample of a study of siplizumab effects on memory and regulatory T cells. Sequencing was performed with immunoSEQ multiplex PCR; in TCRdb, only in-frame clones are kept and a portion is missing. Among roughly 120,000 clones listed, 80% to 95% were seen once. The source material was CD4+ T cells sorted from blood. The origin of the receptors is a human donor in good health. Each CDR3 is given with its conserved first and last residue. A D gene is named only where the DNA matches it firmly. The listing skips clone size in some rows; elsewhere it reads once, few, many or a size class.

CDR3 protein: CASSADNNSPLHF; CDR3 DNA: TGTGCCAGCTCCGCGGACAATAATTCACCCCTCCACTTT; V gene: TRBV18; D gene: .; J gene: TRBJ1-6; clone size: .
CDR3 protein: CASSRNEAQIGGTEAFF; CDR3 DNA: TGTGCCAGCTCACGGAACGAAGCACAAATAGGCGGCACTGAAGCTTTCTTT; V gene: TRBV18; D gene: .; J gene: TRBJ1-1; clone size: .
CDR3 protein: CASSRDRRNQPQHF; CDR3 DNA: TGTGCCAGCAGTCGGGACAGAAGAAATCAGCCCCAGCATTTT; V gene: TRBV6-5; D gene: TRBD1; J gene: TRBJ1-5; clone size: .
CDR3 protein: CAWSRDASYEQYF; CDR3 DNA: TGTGCCTGGTCCCGGGACGCTTCCTACGAGCAGTACTTC; V gene: TRBV30; D gene: .; J gene: TRBJ2-7; clone size: .
CDR3 protein: CASSDSSLGGYYGYTF; CDR3 DNA: TGTGCCAGCAGTGACTCGAGCCTTGGGGGGTACTATGGCTACACCTTC; V gene: TRBV6-4; D gene: .; J gene: TRBJ1-2; clone size: .
CDR3 protein: CASSASGTGGLMETQYF; CDR3 DNA: TGTGCCAGCAGCGCAAGCGGGACAGGGGGGCTAATGGAGACCCAGTACTTC; V gene: TRBV5-4; D gene: TRBD1; J gene: TRBJ2-5; clone size: .
CDR3 protein: CASRRDRGFNTIYF; CDR3 DNA: TGTGCCAGCAGACGGGACAGGGGGTTCAACACCATATATTTT; V gene: TRBV6-1; D gene: TRBD1; J gene: TRBJ1-3; clone size: .
CDR3 protein: CASSPAGRSGANVLTF; CDR3 DNA: TGTGCCAGCAGCCCGGCAGGACGCTCTGGGGCCAACGTCCTGACTTTC; V gene: TRBV7-8; D gene: .; J gene: TRBJ2-6; clone size: .
CDR3 protein: CASSLEYGQVYTF; CDR3 DNA: TGTGCCAGCAGCTTGGAATACGGACAGGTCTACACCTTC; V gene: TRBV5-4; D gene: TRBD1; J gene: TRBJ1-2; clone size: .
CDR3 protein: CSVALGTSYNSPLHF; CDR3 DNA: TGCAGCGTCGCCCTAGGGACATCTTATAATTCACCCCTCCACTTT; V gene: TRBV29-1; D gene: .; J gene: TRBJ1-6; clone size: .
CDR3 protein: CASSAPPLATQYF; CDR3 DNA: TGTGCCAGCAGCGCACCCCCACTAGCGACGCAGTATTTT; V gene: TRBV7-2; D gene: TRBD2; J gene: TRBJ2-3; clone size: .
CDR3 protein: CAGRSLAGDAGELFF; CDR3 DNA: TGTGCCGGAAGGTCCCTAGCGGGAGATGCCGGGGAGCTGTTTTTT; V gene: TRBV7-8; D gene: TRBD2; J gene: TRBJ2-2; clone size: .
CDR3 protein: CASHTGRNTEAFF; CDR3 DNA: TGTGCCAGCCACACAGGGCGGAACACTGAAGCTTTCTTT; V gene: TRBV4-2; D gene: .; J gene: TRBJ1-1; clone size: .
CDR3 protein: CASSSNYRQGATKNIQYF; CDR3 DNA: TGTGCCAGCAGCTCGAACTACCGGCAGGGGGCAACCAAAAACATTCAGTACTTC; V gene: TRBV7-2; D gene: TRBD1; J gene: TRBJ2-4; clone size: .
CDR3 protein: CAWRTSGSDEQFF; CDR3 DNA: TGTGCCTGGAGGACTAGCGGGAGCGATGAGCAGTTCTTC; V gene: TRBV30; D gene: TRBD2; J gene: TRBJ2-1; clone size: once
CDR3 protein: CASSFDLGTSGALNEQFF; CDR3 DNA: TGTGCCAGCAGCTTCGACCTCGGGACTAGCGGGGCCCTCAATGAGCAGTTCTTC; V gene: TRBV11-2; D gene: TRBD2; J gene: TRBJ2-1; clone size: .
CDR3 protein: CASSIDVRNTEAFF; CDR3 DNA: TGTGCCAGTAGTATAGACGTCAGGAACACTGAAGCTTTCTTT; V gene: TRBV19; D gene: .; J gene: TRBJ1-1; clone size: .
CDR3 protein: CASSLGTKQVGEKLFF; CDR3 DNA: TGCGCCAGCAGCTTGGGGACCAAACAGGTCGGTGAAAAACTGTTTTTT; V gene: TRBV5-1; D gene: .; J gene: TRBJ1-4; clone size: .
CDR3 protein: CSAPDGREAFF; CDR3 DNA: TGCAGTGCTCCCGACGGGCGGGAAGCTTTCTTT; V gene: TRBV20-1; D gene: .; J gene: TRBJ1-1; clone size: .
CDR3 protein: CASSTGAGGYTF; CDR3 DNA: TGTGCCAGCAGTACAGGGGCCGGTGGCTACACCTTC; V gene: TRBV6-6; D gene: TRBD1; J gene: TRBJ1-2; clone size: .
CDR3 protein: CASSLDDRGEQFF; CDR3 DNA: TGCGCCAGCAGCTTGGATGACAGGGGTGAGCAGTTCTTC; V gene: TRBV5-1; D gene: TRBD1; J gene: TRBJ2-1; clone size: .
CDR3 protein: CASSRGYNQPQHF; CDR3 DNA: TGTGCCTCCTCCCGGGGGTATAATCAGCCCCAGCATTTT; V gene: TRBV7-2; D gene: .; J gene: TRBJ1-5; clone size: .
CDR3 protein: CASSSTTSTDTQYF; CDR3 DNA: TGTGCCAGCAGCTCGACTACTAGCACAGATACGCAGTATTTT; V gene: TRBV7-9; D gene: .; J gene: TRBJ2-3; clone size: .
CDR3 protein: CASSPQAEALETQYF; CDR3 DNA: TGTGCCAGCTCACCACAAGCGGAGGCGTTGGAGACCCAGTACTTC; V gene: TRBV18; D gene: .; J gene: TRBJ2-5; clone size: .
CDR3 protein: CASSHSSSYNEQFF; CDR3 DNA: TGCGCCAGCAGCCACAGTAGCTCCTACAATGAGCAGTTCTTC; V gene: TRBV5-1; D gene: .; J gene: TRBJ2-1; clone size: .
CDR3 protein: CASSGRGNQPQHF; CDR3 DNA: TGTGCCAGCAGTGGTAGGGGGAATCAGCCCCAGCATTTT; V gene: TRBV6-1; D gene: .; J gene: TRBJ1-5; clone size: .
CDR3 protein: CASSLGGQFSYEQYF; CDR3 DNA: TGTGCCAGCAGCTTAGGAGGACAGTTCTCCTACGAGCAGTACTTC; V gene: TRBV11-1; D gene: .; J gene: TRBJ2-7; clone size: .
CDR3 protein: CASSTRASSYEQYF; CDR3 DNA: TGTGCCAGCAGTACCCGGGCGAGCTCCTACGAGCAGTACTTC; V gene: TRBV27; D gene: .; J gene: TRBJ2-7; clone size: .
CDR3 protein: CASASGSYGYTF; CDR3 DNA: TGTGCCAGCGCTTCAGGGAGCTATGGCTACACCTTC; V gene: TRBV27; D gene: .; J gene: TRBJ1-2; clone size: many
CDR3 protein: CASSLFRGASYNEQFF; CDR3 DNA: TGTGCCAGCAGCTTGTTCAGGGGCGCGTCCTACAATGAGCAGTTCTTC; V gene: TRBV5-8; D gene: .; J gene: TRBJ2-1; clone size: .
CDR3 protein: CASRRTGGIDTQYF; CDR3 DNA: TGTGCCAGTAGGAGGACAGGGGGTATAGATACGCAGTATTTT; V gene: TRBV19; D gene: TRBD1; J gene: TRBJ2-3; clone size: once
CDR3 protein: CASSRRTSGSTDTQYF; CDR3 DNA: TGTGCCAGTAGTAGGAGGACTAGCGGGAGCACAGATACGCAGTATTTT; V gene: TRBV19; D gene: TRBD2; J gene: TRBJ2-3; clone size: .
CDR3 protein: CAWMSGFSNTEAFF; CDR3 DNA: TGTGCCTGGATGTCAGGGTTTTCGAACACTGAAGCTTTCTTT; V gene: TRBV30; D gene: .; J gene: TRBJ1-1; clone size: few
CDR3 protein: CASSLDGRGHRETQYF; CDR3 DNA: TGTGCCAGCAGCTTGGACGGCAGGGGGCATCGGGAGACCCAGTACTTC; V gene: TRBV5-6; D gene: TRBD1; J gene: TRBJ2-5; clone size: .
CDR3 protein: CASSRGVLRETQYF; CDR3 DNA: TGTGCCAGCAGCCGGGGTGTTTTACGGGAGACCCAGTACTTC; V gene: TRBV6-5; D gene: .; J gene: TRBJ2-5; clone size: .
CDR3 protein: CASRPGTGGHTIYF; CDR3 DNA: TGTGCCAGCAGGCCCGGGACAGGGGGCCACACCATATATTTT; V gene: TRBV2; D gene: TRBD1; J gene: TRBJ1-3; clone size: .
CDR3 protein: CASSRTRSYEQYF; CDR3 DNA: TGTGCCAGCAGTCGGACTAGGTCTTACGAGCAGTACTTC; V gene: TRBV28; D gene: TRBD2; J gene: TRBJ2-7; clone size: .
CDR3 protein: CASSTRTGGPQHF; CDR3 DNA: TGTGCCAGCAGTACCAGAACGGGGGGGCCCCAGCATTTT; V gene: TRBV2; D gene: .; J gene: TRBJ1-5; clone size: .
CDR3 protein: CASSGLARNEQFF; CDR3 DNA: TGTGCCAGCTCCGGACTGGCCCGCAATGAGCAGTTCTTC; V gene: TRBV7-6; D gene: .; J gene: TRBJ2-1; clone size: .
CDR3 protein: CASSRTGTFNYGYTF; CDR3 DNA: TGTGCCAGTAGTAGAACCGGGACCTTCAACTATGGCTACACCTTC; V gene: TRBV19; D gene: .; J gene: TRBJ1-2; clone size: .